One sample yielded the 9 T cell receptor beta chains listed below, sequenced in a study of CD8 T cells in Susac syndrome (dated by TCRdb to the late 2010s). The library came from the immunoSEQ multiplex PCR assay. RNA was extracted using the RNeasy kit, and about 0.5 to 1 ug of the RNA was reverse transcribed with random hexamers. TCRdb redid the processing of the public reads, applying fastp at Q25 and MiXCR, and retained in-frame beta chains. Each entry merges the rows of one CDR3 protein and shows their most common DNA and genes. Recorded for this sample are under 200,000 distinct CDR3 sequences; 90% to 95% of them occurred a single time. The biggest ten clones account for 0.12% of the sample. The sample taken for sequencing was CD4+ T cells from PBMCs. Receptors were obtained from a human donor with Susac syndrome.

This clonotype was observed a single time. The CDR3 is CASRPGTANTGELFF. The CDR3 bases are TGCGCCAGCAGACCCGGGACGGCGAACACCGGGGAGCTGTTTTTT. The chain is built from TRBV5-1 and TRBJ2-2; either TRBD1 or TRBD2 may supply D (5 bases each). V lost 5 bases, J lost 0 bases, and 11 bases lay in between. Germline V gene sequence: CDR1 SGHRS, CDR2 YFSETQ. This CDR3 comprises 15 residues. Looking up the rest from reference TRBV5-1 and TRBJ2-2 gives the full variable domain: KAGVTQTPRYLIKTRGQQVTLSCSPISGHRSVSWYQQTPGQGLQFLFEYFSETQRNKGNFPGRFSGRQFSNSRSEMNVSTLELGDSALYLCASRPGTANTGELFFGEGSRLTVL.

This clonotype showed up just a few times. CDR3 bases: TGTGCCAGCAGTTTGGGTCAGCCCCAGCATTTT. Protein product: CASSLGQPQHF. The chain couples TRBV12-3 or TRBV12-4 to TRBJ1-5; D is undetermined. The CDR3 sequence is 11 residues long. The V gene lost 3 bases and the J gene lost 6 bases, with 3 bases spanning the gap.

J is TRBJ2-3 and V is TRBV20-1; 11 bases agree with TRBD2. CDR3 length: 15 residues. The germline gives CDR1 DFQATT, CDR2 SNEGSKA (reference sequence). After removal of 1 base from V and 5 bases from J, the junction contained 5 bases not matched to a gene. CDR3 in DNA: TGCAGTGCTAGAGTCTCTAGCGGGGGGCTAGATACGCAGTATTTT. Protein: CSARVSSGGLDTQYF.

The chain couples TRBV4-2 to TRBJ2-3; D possibly corresponds to TRBD2 (6 bases). The length of the CDR3 is 15 residues. Trimming removed 2 bases at V and 2 bases at J, with 11 bases between. Germline V gene lookup returns CDR1 LGHNA and CDR2 YNFKEQ. The CDR3 coding sequence is TGTGCCAGCAGCCAATCTAGGGAGGTCACAGATACGCAGTATTTT. This codes for CASSQSREVTDTQYF.

This chain uses TRBV3-1 with TRBJ2-5; 10 bases align to TRBD1. This CDR3 region has 13 residues. Germline trimming cut 7 bases from V and 4 bases from J; bases unmatched to any gene: 3. Germline-derived CDR1 and CDR2 are LGHDT and YNNKEL (reference sequence). CDR3 nucleotide sequence: TGTGCCAGCACCCGGACAGGGGGAGAGACCCAGTACTTC. Translated, it gives CASTRTGGETQYF.

V is TRBV3-1 and J is TRBJ1-2; D not certain. In germline, CDR1 is LGHDT, CDR2 YNNKEL (reference sequence). Trimming left V 5 bases short and J 0 bases short, with 16 bases between. CDR3 size: 16 residues. This CDR3 is CASSSQNARANYGYTF. CDR3 DNA sequence: TGTGCCAGCAGCTCCCAGAACGCGAGAGCTAACTATGGCTACACCTTC.

The chain couples TRBV20-1 to TRBJ2-3; 9 nucleotides agree with TRBD1. The CDR3 loop spans 14 amino acids. Germline CDR1 reads DFQATT; CDR2 reads SNEGSKA (reference sequence). V gave up 5 bases and J gave up 1 base; unmatched junction bases: 4. This chain's CDR3 is CSAPRDRGTDTQYF. The CDR3 coding sequence is TGCAGTGCTCCCCGGGACAGGGGCACAGATACGCAGTATTTT.

This chain links TRBV3-1 with TRBJ2-1, with a tentative D call TRBD2 (7 bases). This CDR3 spans 14 amino acids. V was pared by 6 bases and J by 4 bases, with 13 bases between. Germline-derived CDR1 and CDR2 are LGHDT and YNNKEL (reference sequence). CDR3 in DNA: TGTGCCAGCAGTCATCGGGGGGCGTACAATGAGCAGTTCTTC. Protein sequence: CASSHRGAYNEQFF.

V and J are TRBV7-9 and TRBJ2-3, with D perhaps being TRBD1 or TRBD2 (6 bases each). V was pared by 7 bases and J by 2 bases, with 16 bases between. The CDR3 consists of 15 residues. In germline, CDR1 is SEHNR, CDR2 FQNEAQ (reference sequence). The CDR3 loop is CASTLGGPNTDTQYF. As DNA, the CDR3 is TGTGCCAGCACCCTTGGGGGGCCTAACACAGATACGCAGTATTTT.